The 8 T cell receptor beta chains in this list originate from one sample, sequenced in a study of blood T cell repertoires in COVID-19. Clones were read by immunoSEQ multiplex PCR, and TCRdb kept only the in-frame ones, dropping some. The table records 270,000 or so clones, approximately 91% of them present only once. The source material was peripheral blood. These receptors were obtained from a woman between 40 and 55 years old who had recovered from COVID-19.

V and J are TRBV3-1 (or the pseudogene TRBV3-2) and TRBJ2-1, with unresolved D. The CDR3 length is 12 residues. The V and J ends lost 0 bases and 11 bases respectively, with 8 bases between them. CDR1 is LGHDT, CDR2 YNNKEL, per germline (reference sequence). In nucleotides, the CDR3 is TGTGCCAGCAGCCAAGATTTCTTAAAGCAGTTCTTC. It encodes CASSQDFLKQFF.

The chain employs TRBV10-1 and TRBJ2-5, with 7 bases matching TRBD2. This CDR3 is 15 amino acids long. From germline, CDR1 is WNHNN and CDR2 SYGVQD (reference sequence). The J segment lost 3 bases and the V segment lost 4 bases, leaving 8 bases of the junction unmatched. The CDR3 loop reads CASSAIAAGEETQYF. The DNA for the CDR3 is TGCGCCAGCAGTGCTATAGCCGCGGGGGAAGAGACCCAGTACTTC.

This clone has more than one count but fewer than ten. V gene TRBV29-1 combines with J gene TRBJ2-7, with 12 bases aligning to TRBD1. Trimming at V came to 6 bases and at J to 3 bases, leaving 3 bases not matched to a gene. This CDR3 region has 13 residues. CDR1 is SQVTM and CDR2 is ANQGSEA in the germline V gene. The CDR3 spells CSVGQGAVYEQYF. The CDR3, as DNA: TGCAGCGTGGGACAGGGGGCAGTCTACGAGCAGTACTTC.

The chain combines TRBV28 with TRBJ2-1; 8 bases are a match to TRBD2. V was pared by 5 bases and J by 3 bases, with 6 bases of the junction left unmatched. This CDR3 is built from 15 residues. Germline CDR1 is MDHEN and CDR2 is SYDVKM. CDR3 DNA sequence: TGTGCCAGCAGTCCAGCGGGAGTGAACTACAATGAGCAGTTCTTC. Protein product: CASSPAGVNYNEQFF.

The chain is built from TRBV28 and TRBJ2-5; 8 bases line up with TRBD1. Germline CDR1 reads MDHEN; CDR2 reads SYDVKM. V dropped 8 bases and J dropped 5; count of bases not matched to a gene: 10. The CDR3 consists of 14 residues. The CDR3 DNA sequence: TGTGCCAGCGAACAACGGACAGGGAGGGAGACCCAGTACTTC. It specifies CASEQRTGRETQYF.

V and J are TRBV6-1 and TRBJ1-4; TRBD1 agrees at 7 bases. The CDR3 contains 18 residues. Germline-derived CDR1 and CDR2 are MNHNS and SASEGT. J was trimmed by 1 base and V by 0 bases; bases with no gene match: 8. The CDR3 sequence is CASSEAVVHRGTNEKLFF. CDR3 DNA: TGTGCCAGCAGTGAAGCGGTCGTCCACAGGGGAACTAATGAAAAACTGTTTTTT.

Written as DNA, the CDR3 is TGTGCCAGCAGGCGCGAGCCGGGACTAGCGGAAGCGAACACCGGGGAGCTGTTTTTT. The encoded protein is CASRREPGLAEANTGELFF. The genes are TRBV2 and TRBJ2-2; 11 bases map to TRBD2. The CDR3 is made up of 19 amino acids. The V segment lost 6 bases and the J segment 0 bases; nucleotides outside the gene matches: 12. In germline, CDR1 is SNHLY, CDR2 FYNNEI.

J is TRBJ2-3 and V is TRBV5-1, with TRBD2 identical over 8 bases. Trimming cost V 4 bases and J 0 bases; bases outside gene matches: 4. Germline V CDR1 and CDR2: SGHRS, YFSETQ. The CDR3 is made up of 15 amino acids. The CDR3 DNA follows: TGCGCCAGCAGCACGATAGCGGGGAGCACAGATACGCAGTATTTT. Translating it yields CASSTIAGSTDTQYF.